The clone carrying this T cell receptor (beta chain) was observed many times. The target antigen is unknown. The junction and the germline gene differ at one end; a read error may be behind it. Diagnoses were made from clinical symptoms, serum measures (thyroxine and TRAb), thyroid ultrasound and orbital computed tomography. Fresh peripheral blood, about 10 ml of it, supplied the PBMCs. This entry comes from a study of T cells in Graves' hyperthyroidism and ophthalmopathy. At the level of the study: Peripheral blood was drawn at first diagnosis, prior to all treatment.

Germline-derived CDR1 and CDR2 are SSHAT and FNYEAQ (reference sequence). The CDR3 contains 14 residues. Regions amplified from RNA transcripts were the TCR beta CDR3 regions. HTBI primers were used for first-round RT-PCR of the TCR CDR3. TCRdb reprocessed the multiplex PCR reads via MiXCR and lists one record per CDR3 protein. The sample carries hundreds of thousands of distinct CDR3 sequences, 30% to 40% recorded once. Study-wide findings and caveats: A model of 13 V-J features distinguished ophthalmopathy from stable hyperthyroidism.

The specimen sequenced was blood. V is TRBV7-7 and J is TRBJ2-5, with TRBD2 matching over 10 bases. The receptor was isolated from a woman aged 40 to 49 with Graves' hyperthyroidism. Here the CDR3 DNA reads TGTGCTAGCAGCTTAGCGGGGGGCGCCGAGACCCAGTACTTC. This encodes CASSLAGGAETQYF.